The clone carrying this T cell receptor beta chain showed up many times. The data stem from a study of T cells in Graves' hyperthyroidism and ophthalmopathy. Researchers took RNA transcripts and amplified the TCR beta CDR3 regions from them. The primer set for the first-round RT-PCR of the TCR CDR3 was HTBI. TCRdb re-called the multiplex PCR reads through MiXCR, storing one row per CDR3 protein. The sample records approximately 530,000 distinct CDR3 sequences, over 15% being singletons. Trimming shortened V by 6 bases and J by 2 bases, and 14 bases separated the two germline ends. The CDR3 has 15 amino acids.

The V and J genes are TRBV12-3 or TRBV12-4 and TRBJ2-1; D gene ambiguous. Sample: blood. The source is a woman younger than 35 with Graves' hyperthyroidism. The CDR3 nucleotides are TGTGCCAGCAGCCATCCATATCGTCCCTACAATGAGCAGTTCTTC. This codes for CASSHPYRPYNEQFF.